The entry below describes one T cell receptor (beta chain). Ten or more counts support this clonotype. No antigen is known for it. Base qualities are not at hand, and no much larger clone is one base apart. The CDR3 runs 13 residues from the cysteine to the phenylalanine. This entry keeps only the CDR3 DNA: 39 bases, framed from base 1. Trimming removed 2 bases from V and 3 bases from J, leaving 4 bases between the germline ends. CDR1 LNHDA and CDR2 SQIVND were looked up in the germline V gene (reference sequence). The data are from a study of T cells in Graves' hyperthyroidism and ophthalmopathy (dated by TCRdb to between 2018 and 2021). Background for the entire study: A discovery cohort of about a hundred patients, about 40 with Graves' ophthalmopathy and 55 to 60 with stable Graves' hyperthyroidism, was used to find distinguishing TCR V-J signatures. Whether ophthalmopathy could be predicted prospectively was tested in an independent validation cohort made up of 18 hyperthyroidism patients plus 17 patients who later progressed to ophthalmopathy. The 75 to 100 discovery patients were divided at random into training and test sets in a 7:3 ratio. In several Graves' hyperthyroidism patients, the study also compared T-cell repertoires from thyroid tissue with T-cell repertoires from blood. After sampling, hyperthyroidism patients received methimazole starting at 30 mg daily, and ophthalmopathy patients received high-dose intravenous methylprednisolone. According to the paper, TCR Vbeta CDR3 sequencing was carried out on about 140 peripheral blood samples, which came from 40 to 45 ophthalmopathy, some 73 hyperthyroidism and about 17 progressor patients. Overall study outcomes, separate from this receptor: Most expanded thyroid clonotypes (frequency above 0.001) were also found in blood, which suggests that blood repertoires may mirror thyroid immune responses. During validation, the model predicted progression to ophthalmopathy a median of around six months ahead of onset, with around 70% sensitivity and 72.22% specificity. A model built on a 13 V-J signature distinguished ophthalmopathy from stable hyperthyroidism, reaching around 90% sensitivity and approximately 83% specificity in cross-validation and 80%/75% in testing. No statistical method was used to fix the sample size in advance, and group allocation was not hidden from the investigators.

TCR beta CDR3 regions were amplified from RNA transcripts. A first-round RT-PCR of the TCR CDR3 used the HTBI primer set with the Qiagen OneStep RT-PCR kit. A second multiplex PCR round built the libraries, followed by size selection and purification. The libraries were sequenced on an Illumina HiSeq2000 using paired-end 100 bp reads. The study's processing was this. SOAPnuke was used to process the raw data, throwing out any read that contained adapters or uncalled bases, had a mean Phred below 15, or lacked an exact constant-primer or identifier match. High-quality paired reads were merged with COPE v1.2.5, and unique nucleotide sequences were defined as clonotypes. MiTCR v1.1 was used to align the clonotypes against IMGT TRBV, TRBD and TRBJ reference segments. Analysis was restricted to V-J combinations with a frequency above 0.0001, which covered about 99% of repertoires. The TCS score was defined as F50 (clonal expansion) divided by E x V (chaos), with BLOSUM62-based TCRdist calculated between CDR3 peptides within each V-J. Welch's t-statistics and random forest reduced around 520 V-J features to 13, which were used in a naive Bayes classifier (R e1071). Thyroid-blood repertoire similarity was quantified with the Morisita-Horn index. Using fastp at Q25 and MiXCR, TCRdb reprocessed the public reads and kept productive beta chains. Rows with one shared CDR3 protein collapse into an entry with the most common genes and DNA. Here the V and J calls rest on TCRdb's processing, not on the authors' analysis. The sample table lists about 540,000 distinct CDR3 sequences, 46% of them with a count of one. The biggest ten clones account for about 7.8% of the sample.

A patient counted as having stable Graves' hyperthyroidism if no progression to ophthalmopathy occurred over 18 months of follow-up. The hyperthyroidism patients were between 18 and 65 years old and newly diagnosed, with a disease duration of less than 2 months. Patients with uncontrolled infections, other autoimmune diseases, pregnancy or lactation were excluded. Diagnoses were established on the basis of clinical symptoms, serum thyroxine and TRAb, thyroid ultrasound, and orbital computed tomography. Total RNA was extracted with Trizol reagent, and quality was checked on an Agilent 2100 Bioanalyzer.

This clonotype originated in a young woman with Graves' hyperthyroidism. Here the chain combines TRBV19 and TRBJ2-2; confidence is insufficient to name the D gene. Sequenced material: peripheral blood or thyroid tissue (not recorded which). The DNA sequence is given as TGTGCCAGTAGTATAAGGGACACCGGGGAGCTGTTTTTT. It is translated as CASSIRDTGELFF.